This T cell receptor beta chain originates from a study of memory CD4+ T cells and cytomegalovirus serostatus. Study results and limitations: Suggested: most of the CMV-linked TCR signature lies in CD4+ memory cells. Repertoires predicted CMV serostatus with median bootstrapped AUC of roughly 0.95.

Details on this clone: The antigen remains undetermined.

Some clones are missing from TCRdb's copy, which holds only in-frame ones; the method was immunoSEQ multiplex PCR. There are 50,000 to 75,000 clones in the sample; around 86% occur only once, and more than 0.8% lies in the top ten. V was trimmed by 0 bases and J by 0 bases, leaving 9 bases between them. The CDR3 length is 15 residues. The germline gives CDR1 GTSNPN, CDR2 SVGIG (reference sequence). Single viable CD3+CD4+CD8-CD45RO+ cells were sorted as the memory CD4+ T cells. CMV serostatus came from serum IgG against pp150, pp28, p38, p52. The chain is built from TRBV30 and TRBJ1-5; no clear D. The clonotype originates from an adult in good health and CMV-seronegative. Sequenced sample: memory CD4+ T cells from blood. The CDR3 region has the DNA TGTGCCTGGAGTGTTATGGGGTATAGCAATCAGCCCCAGCATTTT. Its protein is CAWSVMGYSNQPQHF.